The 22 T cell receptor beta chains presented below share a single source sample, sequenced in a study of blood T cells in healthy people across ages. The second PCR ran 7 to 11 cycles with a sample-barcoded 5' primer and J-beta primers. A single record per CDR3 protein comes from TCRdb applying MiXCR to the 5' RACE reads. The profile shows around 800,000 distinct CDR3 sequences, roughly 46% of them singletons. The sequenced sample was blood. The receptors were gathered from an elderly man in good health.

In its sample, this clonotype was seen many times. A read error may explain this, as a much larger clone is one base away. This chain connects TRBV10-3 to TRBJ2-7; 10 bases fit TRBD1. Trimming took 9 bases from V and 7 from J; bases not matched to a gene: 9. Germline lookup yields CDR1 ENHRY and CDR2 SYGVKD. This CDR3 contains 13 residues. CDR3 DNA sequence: TGTGCCATATCCGGGACAGGGGTTAATGAGCAGTACTTC. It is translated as CAISGTGVNEQYF.

This chain's CDR3 is CASSLPGQGTHEQYF. CDR3 DNA: TGTGCCAGCAGTTTACCGGGACAGGGTACCCACGAGCAGTACTTC. This sequence joins TRBV28 and TRBJ2-5; 9 bases align to TRBD1. The end of the DNA aligns better with TRBJ2-7, so the J call may be wrong. Germline V CDR1 and CDR2: MDHEN, SYDVKM. The CDR3 is made up of 15 amino acids.

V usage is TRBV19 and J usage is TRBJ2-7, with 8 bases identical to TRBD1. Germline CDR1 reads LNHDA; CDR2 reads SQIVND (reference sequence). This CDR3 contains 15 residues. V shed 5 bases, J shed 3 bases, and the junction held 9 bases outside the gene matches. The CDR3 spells CASSLYPGGRYEQYF. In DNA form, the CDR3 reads TGTGCCAGTAGTCTTTATCCAGGGGGCCGCTACGAGCAGTACTTC.

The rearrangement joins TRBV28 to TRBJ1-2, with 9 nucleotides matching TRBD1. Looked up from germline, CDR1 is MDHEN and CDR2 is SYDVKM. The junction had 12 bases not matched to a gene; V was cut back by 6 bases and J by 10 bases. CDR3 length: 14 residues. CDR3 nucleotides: TGTGCCAGCAGGATAACAGCGGACAGGGGTGACTACACCTTC. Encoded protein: CASRITADRGDYTF.

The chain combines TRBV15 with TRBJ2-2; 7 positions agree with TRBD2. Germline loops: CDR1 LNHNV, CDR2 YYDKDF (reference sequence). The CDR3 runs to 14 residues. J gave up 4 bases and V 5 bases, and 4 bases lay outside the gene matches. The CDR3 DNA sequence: TGTGCCACCAGCTTTGGCGGGAGCACCGGGGAGCTGTTTTTT. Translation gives CATSFGGSTGELFF. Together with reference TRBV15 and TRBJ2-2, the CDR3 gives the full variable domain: DAMVIQNPRYQVTQFGKPVTLSCSQTLNHNVMYWYQQKSSQAPKLLFHYYDKDFNNEADTPDNFQSRRPNTSFCFLDIRSPGLGDTAMYLCATSFGGSTGELFFGEGSRLTVL.

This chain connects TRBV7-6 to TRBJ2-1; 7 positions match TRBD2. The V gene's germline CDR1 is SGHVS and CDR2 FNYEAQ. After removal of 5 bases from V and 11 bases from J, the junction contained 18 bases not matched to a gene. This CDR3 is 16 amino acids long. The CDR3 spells CASSPLVAAGDDKQFF. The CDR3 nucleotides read TGTGCCAGCAGCCCACTAGTAGCGGCGGGAGATGATAAGCAGTTCTTC.

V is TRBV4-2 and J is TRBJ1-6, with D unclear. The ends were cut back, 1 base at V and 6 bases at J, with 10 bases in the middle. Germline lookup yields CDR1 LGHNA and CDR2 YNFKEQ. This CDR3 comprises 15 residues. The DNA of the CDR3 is TGTGCCAGCAGCCAAGCGCCAGGCGGTAATTCACCCCTCCACTTT. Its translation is CASSQAPGGNSPLHF.

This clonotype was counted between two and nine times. Here the CDR3 DNA reads TGTGCCAGCAGCCACGGGCCAGGTGAAATGGGCTACGAGCAGTACTTC. Protein product: CASSHGPGEMGYEQYF. The chain has TRBV9 and TRBJ2-7; D remains ambiguous. CDR1 is SGDLS and CDR2 is YYNGEE in the germline V gene. This CDR3 spans 16 amino acids. The V and J ends lost 4 bases and 3 bases respectively, with 20 bases between them.

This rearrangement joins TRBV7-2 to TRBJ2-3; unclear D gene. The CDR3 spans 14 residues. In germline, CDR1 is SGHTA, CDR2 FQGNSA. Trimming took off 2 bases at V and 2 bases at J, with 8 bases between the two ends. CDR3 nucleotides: TGTGCCAGCAGCTTACGGACGATCACAGATACGCAGTATTTT. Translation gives CASSLRTITDTQYF.

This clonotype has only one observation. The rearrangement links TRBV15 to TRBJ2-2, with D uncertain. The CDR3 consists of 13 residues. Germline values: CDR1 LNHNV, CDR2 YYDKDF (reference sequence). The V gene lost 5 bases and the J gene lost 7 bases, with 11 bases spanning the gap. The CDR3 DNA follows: TGTGCCACCAGCGGCCGCAATAACGGGGAGCTGTTTTTT. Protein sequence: CATSGRNNGELFF.

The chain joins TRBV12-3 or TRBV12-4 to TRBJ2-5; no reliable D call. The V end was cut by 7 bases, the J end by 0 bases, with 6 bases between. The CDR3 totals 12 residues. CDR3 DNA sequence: TGTGCCAGCAACATGAACCAAGAGACCCAGTACTTC. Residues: CASNMNQETQYF.

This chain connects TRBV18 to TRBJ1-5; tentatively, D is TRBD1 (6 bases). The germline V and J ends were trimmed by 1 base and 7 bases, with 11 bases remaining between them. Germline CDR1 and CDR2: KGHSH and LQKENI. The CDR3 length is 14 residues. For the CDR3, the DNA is TGTGCCAGCTCACCACTCAGGGGTGAACAGCCCCAGCATTTT. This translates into CASSPLRGEQPQHF.

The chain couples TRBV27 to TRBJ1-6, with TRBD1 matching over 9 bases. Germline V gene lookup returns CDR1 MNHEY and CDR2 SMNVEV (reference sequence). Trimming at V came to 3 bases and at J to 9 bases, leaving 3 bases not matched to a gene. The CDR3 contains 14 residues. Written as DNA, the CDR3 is TGTGCCAGCAGTTTTACAGGGGGCCCTTCACCCCTCCACTTT. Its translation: CASSFTGGPSPLHF.

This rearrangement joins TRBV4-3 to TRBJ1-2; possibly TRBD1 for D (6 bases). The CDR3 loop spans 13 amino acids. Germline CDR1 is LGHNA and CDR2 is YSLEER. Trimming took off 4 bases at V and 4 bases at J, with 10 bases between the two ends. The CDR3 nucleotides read TGCGCCAGCAGCCTTTCGACAGGCTATGGCTACACCTTC. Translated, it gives CASSLSTGYGYTF.

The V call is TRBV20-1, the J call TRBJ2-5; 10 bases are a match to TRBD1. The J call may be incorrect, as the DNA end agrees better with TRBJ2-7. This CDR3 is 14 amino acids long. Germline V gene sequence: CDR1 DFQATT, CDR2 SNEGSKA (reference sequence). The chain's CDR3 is CSSNPGTGDYEQYF. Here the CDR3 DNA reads TGCAGTTCCAACCCCGGGACAGGGGACTACGAGCAGTACTTC.

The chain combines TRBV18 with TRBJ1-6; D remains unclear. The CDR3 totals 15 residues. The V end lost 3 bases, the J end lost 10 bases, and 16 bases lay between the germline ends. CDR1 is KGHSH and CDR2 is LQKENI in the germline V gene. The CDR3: CASSPVALSGSPLHF. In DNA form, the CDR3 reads TGTGCCAGCTCACCCGTTGCACTCTCCGGGTCACCCCTCCACTTT.

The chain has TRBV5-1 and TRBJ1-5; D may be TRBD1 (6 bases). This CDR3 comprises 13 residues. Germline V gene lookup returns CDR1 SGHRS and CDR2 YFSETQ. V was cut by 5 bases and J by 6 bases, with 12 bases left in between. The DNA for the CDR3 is TGCGCCAGCAGGCTGAACAGGGCTCAGCCCCAGCATTTT. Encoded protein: CASRLNRAQPQHF.

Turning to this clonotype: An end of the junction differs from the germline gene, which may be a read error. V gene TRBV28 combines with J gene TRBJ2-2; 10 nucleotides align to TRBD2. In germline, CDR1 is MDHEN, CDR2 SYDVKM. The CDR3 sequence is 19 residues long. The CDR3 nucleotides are TGTGCCAGCAGTTTATACGGTAGCGGGAGGACCCCGAACACTGGGGAGCTGTTTTTT. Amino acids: CASSLYGSGRTPNTGELFF.

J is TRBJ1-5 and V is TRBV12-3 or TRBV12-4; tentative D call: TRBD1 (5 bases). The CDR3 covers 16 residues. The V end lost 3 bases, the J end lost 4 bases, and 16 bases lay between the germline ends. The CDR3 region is CASSFGVGGTNQPQHF. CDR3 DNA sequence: TGTGCCAGCAGTTTTGGGGTTGGAGGGACTAATCAGCCCCAGCATTTT.

CDR3 DNA sequence: TGTGCCAGCCGACCCGGGATGTCCTACGAGCAGTACTTC. Encoded protein: CASRPGMSYEQYF. This chain connects TRBV27 to TRBJ2-7, with TRBD2 as a possible D gene (5 bases). This CDR3 is 13 amino acids long. Germline CDR1 reads MNHEY; CDR2 reads SMNVEV (reference sequence). Trimming removed 8 bases from V and 1 base from J, with 12 bases in between.

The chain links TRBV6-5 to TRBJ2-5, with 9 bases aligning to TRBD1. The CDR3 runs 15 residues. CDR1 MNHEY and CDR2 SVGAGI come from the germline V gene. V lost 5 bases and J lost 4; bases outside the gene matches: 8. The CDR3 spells CASSRGTGRGETQYF. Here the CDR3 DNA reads TGTGCCAGCAGTCGGGGGACAGGGCGTGGAGAGACCCAGTACTTC.

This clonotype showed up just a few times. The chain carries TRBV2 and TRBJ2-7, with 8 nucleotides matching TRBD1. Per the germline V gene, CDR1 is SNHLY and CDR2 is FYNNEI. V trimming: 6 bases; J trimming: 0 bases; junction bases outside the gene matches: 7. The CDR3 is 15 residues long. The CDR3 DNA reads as TGTGCCAGCAGCGCCAACAGGGGGTCCTCCTACGAGCAGTACTTC. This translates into CASSANRGSSYEQYF.